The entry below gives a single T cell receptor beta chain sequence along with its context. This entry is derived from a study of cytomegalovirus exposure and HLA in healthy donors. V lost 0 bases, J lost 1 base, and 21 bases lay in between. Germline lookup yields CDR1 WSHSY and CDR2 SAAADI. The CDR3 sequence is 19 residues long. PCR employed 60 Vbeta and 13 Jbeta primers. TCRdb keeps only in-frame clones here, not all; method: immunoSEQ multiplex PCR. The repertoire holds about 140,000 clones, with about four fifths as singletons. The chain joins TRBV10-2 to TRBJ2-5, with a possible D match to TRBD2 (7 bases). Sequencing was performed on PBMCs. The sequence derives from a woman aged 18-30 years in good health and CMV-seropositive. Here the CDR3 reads CASSESVRPRGGPQETQYF. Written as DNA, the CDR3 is TGCGCCAGCAGTGAGTCAGTACGACCCCGCGGGGGCCCCCAAGAGACCCAGTACTTC.